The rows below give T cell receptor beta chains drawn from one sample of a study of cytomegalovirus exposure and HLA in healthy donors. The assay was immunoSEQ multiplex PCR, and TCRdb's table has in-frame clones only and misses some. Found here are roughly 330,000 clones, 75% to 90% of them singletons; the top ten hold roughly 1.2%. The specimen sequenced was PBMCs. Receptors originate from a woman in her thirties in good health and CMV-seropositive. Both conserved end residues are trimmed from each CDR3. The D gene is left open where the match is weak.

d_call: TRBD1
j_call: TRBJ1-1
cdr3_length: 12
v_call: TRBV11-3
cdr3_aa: ASSTQGADTEAF

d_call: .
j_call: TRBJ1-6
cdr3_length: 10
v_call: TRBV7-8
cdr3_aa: ASSLAFSPLH

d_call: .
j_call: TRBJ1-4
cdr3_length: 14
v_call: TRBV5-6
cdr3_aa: ASSLVHLATNEKLF

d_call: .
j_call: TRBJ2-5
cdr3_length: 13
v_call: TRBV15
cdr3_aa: ATSRDLGPQETQY

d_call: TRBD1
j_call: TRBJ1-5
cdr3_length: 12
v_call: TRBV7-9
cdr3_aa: ASSQDRVGQPQH

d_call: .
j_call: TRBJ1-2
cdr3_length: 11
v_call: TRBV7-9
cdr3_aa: ASTQIQGRGYT

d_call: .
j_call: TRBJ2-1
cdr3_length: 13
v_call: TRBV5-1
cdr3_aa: ASSPGDFSYNEQF

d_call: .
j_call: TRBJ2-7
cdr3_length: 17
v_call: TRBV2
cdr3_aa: ASSEPTPGSEWANYEQY

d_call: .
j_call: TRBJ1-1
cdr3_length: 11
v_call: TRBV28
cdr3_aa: ASSLWGNTEAF

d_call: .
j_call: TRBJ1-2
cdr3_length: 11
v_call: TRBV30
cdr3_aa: AWSVSQGHGYT

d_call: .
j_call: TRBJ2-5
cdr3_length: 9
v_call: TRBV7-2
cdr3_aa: ASSLVETQY

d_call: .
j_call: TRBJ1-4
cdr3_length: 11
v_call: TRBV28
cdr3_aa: ASRPGREEKLF

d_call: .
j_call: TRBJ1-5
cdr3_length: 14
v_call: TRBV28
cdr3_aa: ASSFYPGGQNQPQH

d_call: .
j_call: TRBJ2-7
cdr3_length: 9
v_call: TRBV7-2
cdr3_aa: ASSLGVEQY

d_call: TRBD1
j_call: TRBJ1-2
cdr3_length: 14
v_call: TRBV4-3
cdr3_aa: ASSHMTGTGDYGYT

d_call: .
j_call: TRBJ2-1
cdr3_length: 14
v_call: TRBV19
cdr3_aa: ASSIGTGIIVNEQF

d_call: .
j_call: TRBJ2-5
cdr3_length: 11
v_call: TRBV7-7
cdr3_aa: ASSRGGSETQY

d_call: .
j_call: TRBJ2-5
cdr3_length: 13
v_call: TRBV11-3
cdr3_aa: ASSFGAGVQETQY

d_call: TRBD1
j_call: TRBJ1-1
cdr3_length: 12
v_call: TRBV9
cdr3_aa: ASSGDRENTEAF

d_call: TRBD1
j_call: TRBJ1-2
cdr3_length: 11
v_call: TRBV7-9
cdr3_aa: ASSSGTAYGYT

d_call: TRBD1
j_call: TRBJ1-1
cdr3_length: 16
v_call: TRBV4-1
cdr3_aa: ASSLLLANTGANTEAF

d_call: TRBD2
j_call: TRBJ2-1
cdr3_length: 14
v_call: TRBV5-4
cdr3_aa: ASSLDGGRTVNEQF

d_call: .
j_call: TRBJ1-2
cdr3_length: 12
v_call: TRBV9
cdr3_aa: ASSVATENYGYT

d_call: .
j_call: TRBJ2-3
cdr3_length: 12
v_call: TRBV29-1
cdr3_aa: SVPTPSGTDTQY

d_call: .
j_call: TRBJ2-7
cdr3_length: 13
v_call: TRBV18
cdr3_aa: ASSPRAGSSYEQY

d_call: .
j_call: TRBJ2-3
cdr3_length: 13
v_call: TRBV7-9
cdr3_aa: ASSPAGQWRDTQY

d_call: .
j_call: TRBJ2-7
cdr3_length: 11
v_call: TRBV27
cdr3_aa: ASSLRSAYEQY

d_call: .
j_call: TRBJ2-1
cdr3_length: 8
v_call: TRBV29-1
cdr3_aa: SVGNNEQF

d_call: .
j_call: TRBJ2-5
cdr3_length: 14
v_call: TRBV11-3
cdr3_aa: ASSSSEGAMRETQY

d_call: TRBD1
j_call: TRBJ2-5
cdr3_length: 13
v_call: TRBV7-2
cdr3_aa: ASSFPGQDKETQY

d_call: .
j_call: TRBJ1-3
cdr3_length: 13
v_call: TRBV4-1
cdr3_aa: ASSQDNLGGNTIY

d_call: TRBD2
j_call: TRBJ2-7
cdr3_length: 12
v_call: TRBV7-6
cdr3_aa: ASSPGGGSYEQY

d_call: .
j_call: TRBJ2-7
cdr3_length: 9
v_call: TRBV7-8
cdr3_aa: ASSHPDEQY

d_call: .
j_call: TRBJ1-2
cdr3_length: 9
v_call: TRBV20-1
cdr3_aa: STWVPLGYT

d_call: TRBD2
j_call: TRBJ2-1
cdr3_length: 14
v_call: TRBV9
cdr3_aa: ASSLPMSGDSNEQF

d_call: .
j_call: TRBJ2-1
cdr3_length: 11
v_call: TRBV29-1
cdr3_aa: SVEGGQYNEQF

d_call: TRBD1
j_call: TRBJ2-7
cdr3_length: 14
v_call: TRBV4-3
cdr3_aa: ASSLFVGQGAYEQY

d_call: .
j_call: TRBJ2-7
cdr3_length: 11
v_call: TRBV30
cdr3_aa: AWSRGDTYEQY

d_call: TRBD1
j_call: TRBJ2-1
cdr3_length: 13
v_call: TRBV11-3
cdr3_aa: ASSFSGTGPNEQF

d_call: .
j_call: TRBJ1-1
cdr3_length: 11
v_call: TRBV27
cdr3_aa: ASSLVRFTEAF

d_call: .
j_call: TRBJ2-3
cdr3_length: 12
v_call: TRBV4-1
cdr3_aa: ASSQDPGADTQY

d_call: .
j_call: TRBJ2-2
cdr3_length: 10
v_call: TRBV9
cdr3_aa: ASSVFAGELF

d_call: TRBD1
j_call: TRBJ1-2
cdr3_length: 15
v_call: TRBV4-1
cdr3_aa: ASSPRPGTEDNYGYT

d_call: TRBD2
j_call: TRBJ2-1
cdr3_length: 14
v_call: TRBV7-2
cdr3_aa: ASSFGGGAIYNEQF

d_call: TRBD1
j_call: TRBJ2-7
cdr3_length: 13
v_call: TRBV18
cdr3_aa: ASSPGTGSSYEQY

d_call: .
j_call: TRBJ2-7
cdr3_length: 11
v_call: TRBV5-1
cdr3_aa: ASSLAIPYEQY

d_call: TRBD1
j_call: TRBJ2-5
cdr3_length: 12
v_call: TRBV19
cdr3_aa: ASKSDRGSRTQY

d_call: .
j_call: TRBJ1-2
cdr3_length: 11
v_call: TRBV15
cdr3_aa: ATTTARGYGYT

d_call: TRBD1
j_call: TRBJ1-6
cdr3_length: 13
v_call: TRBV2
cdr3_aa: ASRPGTGINSPLH